Given below is one TCR beta chain in context. This specimen comes from a study of cytomegalovirus exposure and HLA in healthy donors. Sequenced by immunoSEQ multiplex PCR; TCRdb stores in-frame clones only, minus some. The sample contains 100,000 to 150,000 clones, roughly nine tenths of which appear only once. The CDR3 covers 14 residues. The ends lost 6 bases at V and 7 bases at J; junction bases unmatched: 7. Germline lookup yields CDR1 MDHEN and CDR2 SYDVKM. The rearrangement links TRBV28 to TRBJ2-7; 12 bases match TRBD2. The TCR sequence derives from a woman between 18 and 30 years old in good health and CMV-seronegative. The sample consisted of PBMCs. The CDR3 coding sequence is TGTGCCAGCAGAGGACTAGCGGGGAGACGAGAGCAGTACGTC. Its protein is CASRGLAGRREQYV.